One and the same sample provided the 9 T cell receptor beta chains below, sequenced in a study of CD4+ T cells in melanoma. Produced via immunoSEQ multiplex PCR; TCRdb's table is partial and in-frame only. The table shows some 120,000 clones, with around 92% occurring only once. Input material: peripheral blood. These receptors originate from a human donor with melanoma.

V is TRBV27 and J is TRBJ1-1, with a tentative D call TRBD1 (5 bases). The CDR3 sequence is 12 residues long. Trimming took off 5 bases at V and 4 bases at J, with 8 bases between the two ends. Germline CDR1 reads MNHEY; CDR2 reads SMNVEV (reference sequence). For the CDR3, the DNA is TGTGCCAGCAGTGGGGGATCCACTGAAGCTTTCTTT. Amino acids: CASSGGSTEAFF.

The gene calls are TRBV2 and TRBJ2-5; 7 nucleotides match TRBD2. The CDR3 is made up of 15 amino acids. Germline trimming cut 3 bases from V and 5 bases from J; bases unmatched to any gene: 9. Germline loops: CDR1 SNHLY, CDR2 FYNNEI. CDR3 bases: TGTGCCAGCAGTGAGATTTGGGGGGGGGTCGAGACCCAGTACTTC. This codes for CASSEIWGGVETQYF.

A remark on this clone: An end of the junction differs from the germline gene, which may be a read error. The chain carries TRBV2 and TRBJ2-7, with 8 bases that match TRBD2. Looked up from germline, CDR1 is SNHLY and CDR2 is FYNNEI. This CDR3 contains 15 residues. The CDR3 region is CASSVTGLVSHEQYF. CDR3 nucleotide sequence: TGTGCCAGCAGTGTAACGGGACTAGTCTCCCACGAGCAGTACTTC.

The V and J genes are TRBV29-1 and TRBJ2-1; D not certain. Germline CDR1 and CDR2: SQVTM and ANQGSEA. V was cut by 3 bases and J by 5 bases, with 5 bases left in between. This CDR3 is built from 11 residues. As DNA, the CDR3 is TGCAGCGTTGAGGGCCACAATGAGCAGTTCTTC. Translating it yields CSVEGHNEQFF.

DNA of the CDR3: TGTGCCAGCAGCTTGGACAGGGCGTACGAGCAGTACTTC. As protein: CASSLDRAYEQYF. V gene TRBV7-7 combines with J gene TRBJ2-7; 8 bases match TRBD1. Germline V lookup: CDR1 SSHAT, CDR2 FNYEAQ (reference sequence). V lost 3 bases to trimming and J lost 4 bases; unmatched junction nucleotides: 2. The CDR3 covers 13 residues.

The chain is built from TRBV7-9 and TRBJ2-7; TRBD2 might be the D (6 bases). V was pared by 5 bases and J by 3 bases, with 14 bases between. This CDR3 contains 14 residues. Germline loops: CDR1 SEHNR, CDR2 FQNEAQ (reference sequence). The chain's CDR3 is CASSRNGLIYEQYF. Here the CDR3 DNA reads TGTGCCAGCAGCCGAAACGGACTAATCTACGAGCAGTACTTC.

The chain is built from TRBV18 and TRBJ2-7; 11 bases are a match to TRBD2. CDR1 KGHSH and CDR2 LQKENI come from the germline V gene. The ends lost 5 bases at V and 5 bases at J; junction bases unmatched: 8. The CDR3 is made up of 15 amino acids. The DNA for the CDR3 is TGTGCCAGCTCATCCGGACTAGCGGGTACCAACGAGCAGTACTTC. This translates into CASSSGLAGTNEQYF.

J is TRBJ1-5 and V is TRBV28; D ambiguous. V was pared by 5 bases and J by 6 bases, with 8 bases between. Germline CDR1 reads MDHEN; CDR2 reads SYDVKM. CDR3 length equals 12 residues. CDR3 amino acids: CASSPLGQPQHF. The CDR3 bases are TGTGCCAGCAGTCCTTTAGGTCAGCCCCAGCATTTT. The full variable domain, its missing parts supplied by reference TRBV28 and TRBJ1-5, is DVKVTQSSRYLVKRTGEKVFLECVQDMDHENMFWYRQDPGLGLRLIYFSYDVKMKEKGDIPEGYSVSREKKERFSLILESASTNQTSMYLCASSPLGQPQHFGDGTRLSIL.

This clone was recorded a few times. The chain links TRBV29-1 to TRBJ2-2; a possible D gene is TRBD1 (5 bases). The length of the CDR3 is 11 residues. Trimming pared 4 bases from V and 7 bases from J, leaving 7 bases between. Germline lookup yields CDR1 SQVTM and CDR2 ANQGSEA. The CDR3 nucleotides read TGCAGCGTTGCTCAGGGCGGGGAGCTGTTTTTT. Translated: CSVAQGGELFF.